These 20 T cell receptor beta chains were sequenced from one sample in a study of T cells in Graves' hyperthyroidism and ophthalmopathy. Researchers amplified the TCR beta CDR3 regions from RNA transcripts. The TCR CDR3 was amplified in a first-round RT-PCR using the HTBI primer set. Via MiXCR, TCRdb re-called the multiplex PCR reads, giving one row per CDR3 protein. Of nearly 250,000 distinct CDR3 sequences listed, around 15% are singletons. Input material: blood. These receptors all stem from a woman aged 18-30 years with Graves' ophthalmopathy.

Ten or more counts support this clonotype. The chain has TRBV7-9 and TRBJ2-7; D possibly corresponds to TRBD2 (6 bases). V was clipped by 2 bases and J by 2 bases, with 13 bases between them. This CDR3 is 15 amino acids long. From germline, CDR1 is SEHNR and CDR2 FQNEAQ (reference sequence). This CDR3 is CASSLTGTATYEQYF. The CDR3 coding sequence is TGTGCCAGCAGCTTAACCGGGACTGCCACCTACGAGCAGTACTTC.

On this clonotype itself: This may be a read error: a much more frequent sequence differs by one nucleotide. The rearrangement joins TRBV4-2 to TRBJ2-3, with 9 positions matching TRBD1. Germline V gene lookup returns CDR1 LGHNA and CDR2 YNFKEQ. The CDR3 length is 16 residues. CDR3 sequence: CTSSQEDRGITDTQYF. CDR3 DNA sequence: TGTACCAGCAGCCAAGAGGACAGGGGTATAACAGATACGCAGTATTTT.

This clonotype was picked up many times. The V gene is TRBV20-1, the J gene TRBJ1-1; D gene unclear. Trimming shortened V by 0 bases and J by 2 bases, and 10 bases separated the two germline ends. This CDR3 is 14 amino acids long. CDR1 is DFQATT, CDR2 SNEGSKA, per germline (reference sequence). The CDR3 nucleotides are TGCAGTGCTAGAGACAGTAGTGTTAACACTGAAGCTTTCTTT. Translating it yields CSARDSSVNTEAFF.

This clonotype has ten or more counts. V and J are TRBV12-3 or TRBV12-4 and TRBJ2-7; D perhaps matches TRBD2 (6 bases). V lost 5 bases and J 2 bases, leaving 13 bases between the germline ends. This CDR3 region has 14 residues. CDR3 in DNA: TGTGCCAGCAGTGAGACTAGAACGACCTACGAGCAGTACTTC. Translation: CASSETRTTYEQYF.

Ten or more counts support this clonotype. The J gene is TRBJ1-6, the V gene TRBV28, with TRBD1 identical over 7 bases. Germline CDR1 MDHEN, CDR2 SYDVKM. The CDR3 has 19 residues. V gave up 3 bases and J gave up 0 bases; unmatched junction bases: 11. CDR3 nucleotides: TGTGCCAGCAGTTTCGAGGGCAGGGGGTCGAGCTCCTATAATTCACCCCTCCACTTT. This gives the protein CASSFEGRGSSSYNSPLHF.

This clonotype was recorded at least ten times. V and J are TRBV6-5 and TRBJ1-2; TRBD1 aligns across 7 bases. Unmatched junction bases numbered 2, after V lost 0 bases and J lost 4 bases. CDR3 length: 14 residues. Looked up from germline, CDR1 is MNHEY and CDR2 is SVGAGI. CDR3 bases: TGTGCCAGCAGTTACTCGTGGGACAGCTATGGCTACACCTTC. This gives the protein CASSYSWDSYGYTF.

This clonotype was seen at least ten times. The rearrangement joins TRBV9 to TRBJ2-7; 10 nucleotides agree with TRBD2. Germline values: CDR1 SGDLS, CDR2 YYNGEE. The V segment lost 0 bases and the J segment 5 bases; nucleotides outside the gene matches: 8. CDR3 length equals 16 residues. The CDR3 spells CASSVDASGRNHEQYF. CDR3 DNA sequence: TGTGCCAGCAGCGTAGACGCTAGCGGGAGAAATCACGAGCAGTACTTC. Full variable domain (outside the CDR3, taken from reference TRBV9 and TRBJ2-7): DSGVTQTPKHLITATGQRVTLRCSPRSGDLSVYWYQQSLDQGLQFLIQYYNGEERAKGNILERFSAQQFPDLHSELNLSSLELGDSALYFCASSVDASGRNHEQYFGPGTRLTVT.

This clonotype was recorded many times. The chain combines TRBV29-1 with TRBJ1-1; 7 bases fit TRBD1. V shed 7 bases and J 0 bases; nucleotides not matched to a gene: 8. The CDR3 runs to 14 residues. CDR1 and CDR2 (germline): SQVTM, ANQGSEA. CDR3 coding DNA: TGCAGCGCTCTTCCAGGGGGGATGAACACTGAAGCTTTCTTT. Protein: CSALPGGMNTEAFF.

This clonotype showed up many times. This chain links TRBV9 with TRBJ1-1; D gene unclear. CDR1 SGDLS and CDR2 YYNGEE come from the germline V gene. V was clipped by 0 bases and J by 1 base, with 16 bases between them. The CDR3 has 17 amino acids. CDR3 in DNA: TGTGCCAGCAGCGTAGGCCCGATCGGGGATCCGAACACTGAAGCTTTCTTT. It encodes CASSVGPIGDPNTEAFF.

This sequence joins TRBV28 and TRBJ2-7, with 7 bases identical to TRBD1. The CDR3 length is 14 residues. The germline gives CDR1 MDHEN, CDR2 SYDVKM. Trimming removed 4 bases from V and 5 bases from J; junction bases left unmatched: 8. CDR3 DNA sequence: TGTGCCAGCAGTTCCCCGGGCAGGGGGAACGAGCAGTACTTC. Protein: CASSSPGRGNEQYF.

This clonotype was observed at least ten times. The chain joins TRBV7-8 to TRBJ1-1, with TRBD1 as a possible D gene (5 bases). The V end was cut by 1 base, the J end by 7 bases, with 16 bases between. This CDR3 spans 15 amino acids. Germline assignment: CDR1 SGHVS and CDR2 FQNEAQ. CDR3 DNA: TGTGCCAGCAGCTTAGGGCTCCCAGGGTTAATTGAAGCTTTCTTT. Translation gives CASSLGLPGLIEAFF. Using reference TRBV7-8 and TRBJ1-1 for the parts outside the CDR3, the full variable domain is GAGVSQSPRYKVAKRGQDVALRCDPISGHVSLFWYQQALGQGPEFLTYFQNEAQLDKSGLPSDRFFAERPEGSVSTLKIQRTQQEDSAVYLCASSLGLPGLIEAFFGQGTRLTVV.

This clonotype was recorded many times. CDR3 nucleotides: TGTGCCTGGAGTGTACGACAGCTTTATGGCTACACCTTC. It is translated as CAWSVRQLYGYTF. The chain links TRBV30 to TRBJ1-2, with D tentatively TRBD1 (5 bases). CDR1 is GTSNPN and CDR2 is SVGIG in the germline V gene (reference sequence). V was trimmed by 0 bases and J by 5 bases, leaving 10 bases between them. The CDR3 runs 13 residues.

This clonotype has ten or more counts. J is TRBJ1-5 and V is TRBV19; D remains unclear. Looked up from germline, CDR1 is LNHDA and CDR2 is SQIVND (reference sequence). CDR3 length: 15 amino acids. Deletions cut 1 base from V and 5 bases from J, with 12 bases between. DNA of the CDR3: TGTGCCAGTAGTATAGGACGAGGGTCCTATCAGCCCCAGCATTTT. Translation: CASSIGRGSYQPQHF.

In this sample, this clonotype turned up many times. This chain connects TRBV12-3 or TRBV12-4 to TRBJ2-7; 13 bases line up with TRBD2. The CDR3 sequence is 17 residues long. The V gene end was trimmed by 3 bases and the J gene end by 3 bases; junction bases not matched to a gene: 8. CDR3 nucleotides: TGTGCCAGCAGTTTCGTAGGGACTAGCGGGGAAGACTACGAGCAGTACTTC. The encoded protein is CASSFVGTSGEDYEQYF.

The chain recombines TRBV19 with TRBJ1-2; 9 bases map to TRBD1. J lost 6 bases, V lost 5 bases, and 10 bases had no gene match. The CDR3 extends over 15 amino acids. From germline, CDR1 is LNHDA and CDR2 SQIVND (reference sequence). The CDR3 DNA follows: TGTGCCAGTAGTTACTGGTCCGGACAGGGGAATGGCTACACCTTC. This gives the protein CASSYWSGQGNGYTF.

This chain joins TRBV11-2 and TRBJ1-5; D is undetermined. This CDR3 has 12 residues. The germline V and J ends were trimmed by 3 bases and 6 bases, with 6 bases remaining between them. CDR1 and CDR2 (germline): SGHAT, FQNNGV. The CDR3 is CASSFYSQPQHF. CDR3 DNA sequence: TGTGCCAGCAGCTTTTACAGTCAGCCCCAGCATTTT.

This clonotype occurred many times. The V and J genes are TRBV9 and TRBJ1-2, with TRBD1 as a possible D gene (5 bases). The CDR3 contains 15 residues. Germline CDR1 reads SGDLS; CDR2 reads YYNGEE. V was shortened by 0 bases and J by 8 bases, with 17 bases between the two germline ends. The CDR3 nucleotides read TGTGCCAGCAGCGTAGATTACAGAACCGGGGGAGGCTACACCTTC. It codes for CASSVDYRTGGGYTF.

This clonotype was counted ten times or more. This chain connects TRBV2 to TRBJ2-7, with D possibly being TRBD1 or TRBD2 (5 bases each). CDR1 and CDR2 from the germline V gene are SNHLY and FYNNEI. With 8 bases removed from V and 2 bases from J, the gap between germline ends came to 19 bases. The CDR3 covers 15 residues. This CDR3 is CASGGARTRTYEQYF. The CDR3 region has the DNA TGTGCCAGCGGAGGCGCCCGGACAAGGACCTACGAGCAGTACTTC.

This clonotype was counted ten times or more. The genes are TRBV11-3 and TRBJ2-7; 7 positions agree with TRBD2. Germline V gives CDR1 SGHNT, CDR2 YENEEA. With 5 bases clipped from V and 3 bases from J, the junction kept 10 bases outside the gene matches. This CDR3 region has 15 residues. In DNA, the CDR3 is TGTGCCAGCAGCGCACCCGCGGGAGCGGGCTACGAGCAGTACTTC. It encodes CASSAPAGAGYEQYF.

This clonotype was counted at least ten times. This chain uses TRBV7-2 with TRBJ2-6; D may be TRBD1 (5 bases). V was cut by 4 bases and J by 0 bases, with 10 bases left in between. The CDR3 loop spans 16 amino acids. Germline V lookup: CDR1 SGHTA, CDR2 FQGNSA. The CDR3 DNA follows: TGTGCCAGCAGCTCACCAGGGTTCTCTGGGGCCAACGTCCTGACTTTC. It codes for CASSSPGFSGANVLTF.